A single sample is the source of the 17 T cell receptor beta chains below, sequenced in a study of blood T cell repertoires in COVID-19. Using immunoSEQ multiplex PCR, the repertoire was profiled, and TCRdb retains in-frame clones only, with some absent. Of about 480,000 clones in the sample, roughly 90% were seen once. Sequences were obtained from PBMCs or T cells enriched from blood (not recorded which). Receptors were obtained from a woman aged 40 to 49 who had recovered from COVID-19.

This clone was observed a single time. The chain employs TRBV5-1 and TRBJ1-1; D is uncertain. Germline assignment: CDR1 SGHRS and CDR2 YFSETQ. V was clipped by 5 bases and J by 0 bases, with 14 bases between them. The CDR3 consists of 15 residues. In DNA, the CDR3 is TGCGCCAGCAGTGTGGCCCCTCAAGTGAACACTGAAGCTTTCTTT. This encodes CASSVAPQVNTEAFF.

V gene TRBV12-3 or TRBV12-4 combines with J gene TRBJ1-1, with D perhaps matching TRBD1 (5 bases). V was pared by 8 bases and J by 3 bases, with 13 bases between. CDR3 length: 13 amino acids. CDR3 region: CASLLGGDTEAFF. The CDR3 DNA reads as TGTGCCAGCCTCCTCGGGGGGGACACTGAAGCTTTCTTT.

The chain is built from TRBV10-3 and TRBJ2-1, with D possibly being TRBD2 (6 bases). V lost 6 bases to trimming and J lost 0 bases, with 18 bases between them. The CDR3 has 17 residues. In germline, CDR1 is ENHRY, CDR2 SYGVKD. The CDR3, as DNA: TGTGCCATCAGCTCCACCGGGAGCAAGAGCTCCTACAATGAGCAGTTCTTC. This gives the protein CAISSTGSKSSYNEQFF.

The count of this clone is one. This chain joins TRBV10-3 and TRBJ2-1, with 15 bases that match TRBD2. Trimming took 4 bases from V and 7 from J; bases not matched to a gene: 5. Germline CDR1 and CDR2: ENHRY and SYGVKD. The CDR3 loop spans 16 amino acids. CDR3 DNA sequence: TGTGCCATCAGTGCCCCGGGACTAGCGGGAGGAAATGAGCAGTTCTTC. Its protein is CAISAPGLAGGNEQFF.

This chain connects TRBV19 to TRBJ1-2; 9 nucleotides align to TRBD1. From germline, CDR1 is LNHDA and CDR2 SQIVND (reference sequence). With 4 bases clipped from V and 3 bases from J, the junction kept 9 bases outside the gene matches. The CDR3 consists of 16 residues. The CDR3 loop is CASSRGQGRSDYGYTF. In nucleotides, the CDR3 is TGTGCCAGTAGTAGAGGACAGGGGAGATCGGACTATGGCTACACCTTC.

The chain has TRBV6-1 and TRBJ2-1, with TRBD1 matching 10 bases. The V gene end was trimmed by 4 bases and the J gene end by 9 bases; junction bases not matched to a gene: 12. The CDR3 length is 16 residues. Germline V gene data show CDR1 as MNHNS and CDR2 as SASEGT. The CDR3 sequence: CASSGAGTGVGSEQFF. The CDR3 region has the DNA TGTGCCAGCAGTGGAGCCGGGACAGGGGTAGGCAGTGAGCAGTTCTTC.

The chain is built from TRBV11-2 and TRBJ2-3; D may be TRBD2 (5 bases). V lost 3 bases and J 0 bases, leaving 7 bases between the germline ends. CDR3 length: 14 amino acids. Germline V gives CDR1 SGHAT, CDR2 FQNNGV. The CDR3 DNA reads as TGTGCCAGCAGCTTGCGGGCTAGCACAGATACGCAGTATTTT. It encodes CASSLRASTDTQYF.

The V gene is TRBV6-4, the J gene TRBJ2-7; perhaps TRBD1 as D (6 bases). The V and J ends lost 0 bases and 7 bases respectively, with 28 bases between them. This CDR3 comprises 19 residues. CDR1 MRHNA and CDR2 SNTAGT come from the germline V gene. CDR3 sequence: CASSDSKRHAGQGRREQYF. CDR3 coding DNA: TGTGCCAGCAGTGACTCAAAGCGCCATGCTGGGCAGGGGCGGAGGGAGCAGTACTTC.

The CDR3: CATSDQAWSEQFF. CDR3 in DNA: TGTGCCACCAGTGATCAAGCCTGGTCAGAGCAGTTCTTC. The genes are TRBV24-1 and TRBJ2-1; D gene uncertain. CDR1 and CDR2 (germline): KGHDR, SFDVKD. V shed 3 bases and J shed 10 bases, with 12 bases lying between them. The CDR3 has 13 amino acids.

V is TRBV11-2 and J is TRBJ2-1; possibly TRBD1 for D (6 bases). This CDR3 comprises 13 residues. V shed 4 bases and J shed 12 bases, with 16 bases lying between them. The germline V gene encodes CDR1 SGHAT and CDR2 FQNNGV. The CDR3 DNA reads as TGTGCCAGCAGCTCCCCGGACAGAAAGGTGCAGTTCTTC. Protein: CASSSPDRKVQFF.

The V gene is TRBV6-5, the J gene TRBJ1-2, with D hard to call. Trimming removed 6 bases from V and 2 bases from J, with 10 bases in between. The CDR3 is made up of 13 amino acids. Germline V gives CDR1 MNHEY, CDR2 SVGAGI. The DNA of the CDR3 is TGTGCCAGCAGGACAACAGAAAACTATGGCTACACCTTC. Its protein is CASRTTENYGYTF.

This chain joins TRBV6-2 or TRBV6-3 and TRBJ2-1; 14 bases match TRBD2. V dropped 4 bases and J dropped 9; count of bases not matched to a gene: 8. The germline CDR1 and CDR2 sequences are MNHEY and SVGEGT. There are 16 residues in the CDR3. CDR3 sequence reads: CASSLLEGLAGVEQFF. CDR3 DNA sequence: TGTGCCAGCAGTTTGCTTGAGGGACTAGCGGGAGTTGAGCAGTTCTTC.

The gene calls are TRBV19 and TRBJ1-1, with a possible D match to TRBD1 (5 bases). The germline CDR1 and CDR2 sequences are LNHDA and SQIVND (reference sequence). This CDR3 region has 14 residues. Trimming stripped 6 bases from V and 5 bases from J, with 16 bases between. The CDR3 spells CASRFREDRTEAFF. In nucleotides, the CDR3 is TGTGCCAGTAGATTCAGGGAAGATAGGACTGAAGCTTTCTTT.

The V gene is TRBV6-5, the J gene TRBJ1-1, with D possibly matching TRBD1 (5 bases). The germline gives CDR1 MNHEY, CDR2 SVGAGI. The CDR3 sequence is 13 residues long. The V end lost 6 bases, the J end lost 5 bases, and 13 bases lay between the germline ends. Written as DNA, the CDR3 is TGTGCCAGCAGAGTTCAACAGGCGACTGAAGCTTTCTTT. Encoded protein: CASRVQQATEAFF.

The chain recombines TRBV10-3 with TRBJ2-3, with D perhaps matching TRBD2 (5 bases). V was clipped by 4 bases and J by 4 bases, with 9 bases between them. This CDR3 region has 13 residues. Germline values: CDR1 ENHRY, CDR2 SYGVKD. The CDR3 DNA follows: TGTGCCATCAGTGGGGAGAACGCAGATACGCAGTATTTT. As protein: CAISGENADTQYF.

The chain recombines TRBV7-9 with TRBJ2-1; possibly TRBD1 for D (6 bases). V shed 5 bases and J shed 9 bases, with 14 bases lying between them. The CDR3 loop spans 13 amino acids. Germline values: CDR1 SEHNR, CDR2 FQNEAQ (reference sequence). The DNA for the CDR3 is TGTGCCAGCAGCCCACAGGGTCAAGGTGAGCAGTTCTTC. This gives the protein CASSPQGQGEQFF.

The sample holds a few counts of this clone. V usage is TRBV6-5 and J usage is TRBJ2-1, with 7 bases lining up with TRBD2. V gave up 4 bases and J gave up 14 bases; unmatched junction bases: 8. The CDR3 has 12 amino acids. Germline V gives CDR1 MNHEY, CDR2 SVGAGI. The CDR3 loop reads CASSSAEREEFF. The CDR3, as DNA: TGTGCCAGCAGTTCGGCGGAACGGGAGGAGTTCTTC.